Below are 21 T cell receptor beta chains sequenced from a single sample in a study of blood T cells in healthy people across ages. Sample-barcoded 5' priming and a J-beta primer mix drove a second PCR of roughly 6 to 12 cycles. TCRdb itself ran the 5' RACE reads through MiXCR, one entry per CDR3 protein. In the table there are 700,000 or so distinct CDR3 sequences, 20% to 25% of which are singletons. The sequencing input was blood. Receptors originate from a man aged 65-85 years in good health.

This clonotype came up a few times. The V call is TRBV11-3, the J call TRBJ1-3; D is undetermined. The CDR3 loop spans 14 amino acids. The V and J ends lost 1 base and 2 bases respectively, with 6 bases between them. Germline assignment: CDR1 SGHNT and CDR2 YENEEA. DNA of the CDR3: TGTGCCAGCAGCTTAGGGGTTGCTGGAAACACCATATATTTT. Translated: CASSLGVAGNTIYF.

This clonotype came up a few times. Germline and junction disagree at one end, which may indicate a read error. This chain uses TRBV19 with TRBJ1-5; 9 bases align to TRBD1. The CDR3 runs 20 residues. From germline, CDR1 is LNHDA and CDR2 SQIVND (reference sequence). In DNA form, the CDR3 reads TGTGCCAGCAGTATAGACCGTCGGACAGGGGAATTACCTAGCAATCAGCCCCAGCATTTT. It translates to CASSIDRRTGELPSNQPQHF. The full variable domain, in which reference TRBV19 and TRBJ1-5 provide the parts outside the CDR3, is DGGITQSPKYLFRKEGQNVTLSCEQNLNHDAMYWYRQDPGQGLRLIYYSQIVNDFQKGDIAEGYSVSREKKESFPLTVTSAQKNPTAFYLCASSIDRRTGELPSNQPQHFGDGTRLSIL.

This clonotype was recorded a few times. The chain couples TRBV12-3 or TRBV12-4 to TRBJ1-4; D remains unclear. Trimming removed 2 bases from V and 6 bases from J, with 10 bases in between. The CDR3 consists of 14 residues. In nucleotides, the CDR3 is TGTGCCAGCAGTTTAAACAGCGGAGATGAAAAACTGTTTTTT. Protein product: CASSLNSGDEKLFF.

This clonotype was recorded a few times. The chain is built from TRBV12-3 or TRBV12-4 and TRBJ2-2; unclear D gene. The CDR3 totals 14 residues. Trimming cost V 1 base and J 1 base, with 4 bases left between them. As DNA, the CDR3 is TGTGCCAGCAGTTTAGGGGTGAACACCGGGGAGCTGTTTTTT. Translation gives CASSLGVNTGELFF.

This CDR3 reads CASGRGGDTQYF. In DNA form, the CDR3 reads TGTGCCAGCGGCCGAGGGGGGGATACGCAGTATTTT. The rearrangement uses TRBV27 and TRBJ2-3; D could derive from TRBD1 or TRBD2 (6 bases each). From germline, CDR1 is MNHEY and CDR2 SMNVEV (reference sequence). This CDR3 has 12 residues. V was shortened by 8 bases and J by 6 bases, with 12 bases between the two germline ends.

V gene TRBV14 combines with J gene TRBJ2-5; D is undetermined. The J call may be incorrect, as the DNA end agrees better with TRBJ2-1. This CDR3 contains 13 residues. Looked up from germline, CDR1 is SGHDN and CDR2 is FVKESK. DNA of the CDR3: TGTGCCAGCAGCCAACTCCCGTACAATGAGCAGTTCTTC. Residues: CASSQLPYNEQFF.

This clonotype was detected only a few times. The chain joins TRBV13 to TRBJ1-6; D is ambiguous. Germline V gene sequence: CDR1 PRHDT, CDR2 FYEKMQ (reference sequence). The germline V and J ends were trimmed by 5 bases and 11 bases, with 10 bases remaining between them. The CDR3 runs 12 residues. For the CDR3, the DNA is TGTGCCAGCAGCGCGAGCAATCCACCCCTCCACTTT. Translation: CASSASNPPLHF.

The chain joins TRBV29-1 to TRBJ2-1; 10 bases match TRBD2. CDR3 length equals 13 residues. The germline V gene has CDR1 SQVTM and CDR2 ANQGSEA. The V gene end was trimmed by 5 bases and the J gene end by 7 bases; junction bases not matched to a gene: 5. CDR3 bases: TGCAGCGTTAGAGCGGGAGGGCCGAATGAGCAGTTCTTC. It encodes CSVRAGGPNEQFF.

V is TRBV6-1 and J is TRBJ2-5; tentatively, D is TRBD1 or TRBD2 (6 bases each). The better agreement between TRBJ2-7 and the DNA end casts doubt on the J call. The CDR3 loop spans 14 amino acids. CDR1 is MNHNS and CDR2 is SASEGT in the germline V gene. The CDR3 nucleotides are TGTGCCAGCAGTCCGCAAGGGGGGACCGACGAGCAGTACTTC. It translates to CASSPQGGTDEQYF.

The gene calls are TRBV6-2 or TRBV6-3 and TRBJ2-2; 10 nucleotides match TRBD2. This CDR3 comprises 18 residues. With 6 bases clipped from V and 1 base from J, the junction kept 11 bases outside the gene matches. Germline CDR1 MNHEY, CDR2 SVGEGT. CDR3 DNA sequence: TGTGCCAGCAGCCGCGGACTAGCGGTTGATCAGAACACCGGGGAGCTGTTTTTT. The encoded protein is CASSRGLAVDQNTGELFF.

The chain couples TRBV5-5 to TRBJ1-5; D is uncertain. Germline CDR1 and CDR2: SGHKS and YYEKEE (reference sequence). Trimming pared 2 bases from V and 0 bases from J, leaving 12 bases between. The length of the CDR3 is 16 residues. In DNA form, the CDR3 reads TGTGCCAGCAGCTTCTCGACGGGATCTAGCAATCAGCCCCAGCATTTT. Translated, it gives CASSFSTGSSNQPQHF.

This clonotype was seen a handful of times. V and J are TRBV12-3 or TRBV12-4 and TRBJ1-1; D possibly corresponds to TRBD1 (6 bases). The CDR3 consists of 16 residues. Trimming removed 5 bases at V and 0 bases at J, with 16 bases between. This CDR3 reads CASSLFGQPVNTEAFF. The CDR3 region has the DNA TGTGCCAGCAGTCTATTCGGACAGCCGGTGAACACTGAAGCTTTCTTT.

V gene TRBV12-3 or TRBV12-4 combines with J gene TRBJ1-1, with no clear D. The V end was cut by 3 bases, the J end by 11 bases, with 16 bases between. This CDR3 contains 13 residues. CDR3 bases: TGTGCCAGCAGTTTTGGTGCCCAACGGTTGGCTTTCTTT. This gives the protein CASSFGAQRLAFF.

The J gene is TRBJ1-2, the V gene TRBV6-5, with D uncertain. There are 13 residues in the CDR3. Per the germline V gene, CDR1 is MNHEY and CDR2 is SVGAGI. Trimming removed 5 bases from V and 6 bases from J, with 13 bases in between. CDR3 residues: CASSGGRHDGYTF. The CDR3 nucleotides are TGTGCCAGCAGTGGCGGACGGCATGATGGCTACACCTTC.

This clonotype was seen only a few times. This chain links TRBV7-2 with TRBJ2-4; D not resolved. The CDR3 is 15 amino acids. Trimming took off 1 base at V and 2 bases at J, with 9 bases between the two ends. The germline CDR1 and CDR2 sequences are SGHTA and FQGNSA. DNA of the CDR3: TGTGCCAGCAGCTTAGATGGGGTTACCAAAAACATTCAGTACTTC. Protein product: CASSLDGVTKNIQYF.

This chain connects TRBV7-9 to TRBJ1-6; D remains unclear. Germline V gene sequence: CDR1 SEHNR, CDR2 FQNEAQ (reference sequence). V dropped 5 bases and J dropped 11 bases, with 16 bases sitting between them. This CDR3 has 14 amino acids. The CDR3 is CASSPPSNSPPLHF. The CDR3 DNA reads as TGTGCCAGCAGCCCACCATCAAACTCCCCACCCCTCCACTTT.

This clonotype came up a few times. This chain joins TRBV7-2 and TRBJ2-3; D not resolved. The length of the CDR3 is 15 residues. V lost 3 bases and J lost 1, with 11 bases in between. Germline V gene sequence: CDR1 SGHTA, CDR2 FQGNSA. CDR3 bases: TGTGCCAGCAGCTTTTTCGGAGTTGGCACAGATACGCAGTATTTT. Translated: CASSFFGVGTDTQYF. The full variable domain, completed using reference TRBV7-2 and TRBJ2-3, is GAGVSQSPSNKVTEKGKDVELRCDPISGHTALYWYRQSLGQGLEFLIYFQGNSAPDKSGLPSDRFSAERTGGSVSTLTIQRTQQEDSAVYLCASSFFGVGTDTQYFGPGTRLTVL.

The CDR3 nucleotides read TGTGCCATCAGTGAGTACAGGGACTATGGCTACACCTTC. Amino acids: CAISEYRDYGYTF. V is TRBV10-3 and J is TRBJ1-2, with a tentative D call TRBD1 (6 bases). From germline, CDR1 is ENHRY and CDR2 SYGVKD. The CDR3 spans 13 residues. V lost 1 base and J lost 3, with 6 bases in between.

The CDR3 loop is CASSQAPLAGSYNEQFF. The CDR3 bases are TGTGCCAGCAGCCAAGCCCCCCTAGCGGGTAGTTACAATGAGCAGTTCTTC. This rearrangement joins TRBV14 to TRBJ2-1, with 8 bases identical to TRBD2. The CDR3 is 17 residues long. Germline lookup yields CDR1 SGHDN and CDR2 FVKESK. Losses at the gene ends were 1 base for V and 4 bases for J; bases not matched to a gene: 9.

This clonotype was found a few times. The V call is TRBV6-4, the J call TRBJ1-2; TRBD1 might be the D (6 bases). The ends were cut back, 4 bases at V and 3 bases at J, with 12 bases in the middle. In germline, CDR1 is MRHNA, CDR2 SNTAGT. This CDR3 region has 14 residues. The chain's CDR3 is CASSAGGRDYGYTF. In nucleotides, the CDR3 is TGTGCCAGCAGTGCGGGGGGGCGCGACTATGGCTACACCTTC.

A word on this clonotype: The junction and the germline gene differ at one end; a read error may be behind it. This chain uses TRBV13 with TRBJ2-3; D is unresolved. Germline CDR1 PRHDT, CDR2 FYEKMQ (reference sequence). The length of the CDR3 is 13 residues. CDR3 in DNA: TGTGCCAGCGGCTTCCAACAGTTACCCACGCAGTATTTT. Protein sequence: CASGFQQLPTQYF.